Included here is one T cell receptor (beta chain) sequence, with context. The germline V gene has CDR1 SGHRS and CDR2 YFSETQ. V gave up 1 base and J gave up 4 bases, with 15 bases separating them. This CDR3 has 15 residues. The data are from a study of blood T cells in healthy people across ages. Study at large: The capture of about one barcoded beta molecule per two T cells was achieved by template switching.

The study isolated at least 6.5 million PBMCs from each sample. The authors ran a second PCR of roughly 6 to 12 cycles using a sample-barcoded 5' primer and a J-beta primer mix. A single record per CDR3 protein comes from TCRdb applying MiXCR to the 5' RACE reads. The sample has about 650,000 distinct CDR3 sequences, approximately 29% seen once. The J gene is TRBJ2-7, the V gene TRBV5-1, with D perhaps matching TRBD2 (6 bases). The sequence derives from a woman older than 75 in good health. Sequencing input: blood. The CDR3, as DNA: TGCGCCAGCAGCTTGAGGTCGGGAGCAGCTTACGAGCAGTACTTC. Translated, it gives CASSLRSGAAYEQYF. Full variable domain (rest looked up from reference TRBV5-1 and TRBJ2-7): KAGVTQTPRYLIKTRGQQVTLSCSPISGHRSVSWYQQTPGQGLQFLFEYFSETQRNKGNFPGRFSGRQFSNSRSEMNVSTLELGDSALYLCASSLRSGAAYEQYFGPGTRLTVT.